This entry features one TCR beta chain sequence. The record originates from a study of blood T cell repertoires in COVID-19. Background on the study: PBMCs, B-cell-depleted T cells, or T cells provided the cDNA or gDNA that made up the material.

This table comes from immunoSEQ multiplex PCR, and its TCRdb copy is limited to in-frame clones, with some not included. Of over 250,000 clones listed, roughly nine tenths are singletons. The CDR3 spans 15 residues. With 5 bases removed from V and 8 bases from J, the gap between germline ends came to 19 bases. Germline values: CDR1 SGHNT, CDR2 YENEEA. The sequenced sample consisted of peripheral blood. The V gene is TRBV11-3, the J gene TRBJ2-1; TRBD2 is a possible D gene (5 bases). The origin of this receptor is a middle-aged man who had recovered from COVID-19. The CDR3 DNA follows: TGTGCCAGCAGCCCACCGGGAATAGGGAAGGATGAGCAGTTCTTC. It yields the protein CASSPPGIGKDEQFF.